This T cell receptor beta chain was observed in a study of TIL therapy for anti-PD-1-resistant metastatic lung cancer. In the study overall: Tumors carried a median 1.5 non-synonymous mutations per megabase.

The time point was: pre-treatment sample, taken before nivolumab and TIL therapy. The tumor samples were excised metastases, mostly pleural nodules or supraclavicular lymph nodes. From germline, CDR1 is SEHNR and CDR2 FQNEAQ (reference sequence). The CDR3 is made up of 14 amino acids. The V end lost 1 base, the J end lost 0 bases, and 6 bases lay between the germline ends. The immunoSEQ assay was v3. Clones were sequenced by immunoSEQ multiplex PCR, and TCRdb holds only the in-frame ones, with some missing. Among about 25,000 clones listed, 55% to 80% were seen once. Sequenced material: tumor tissue, taken at baseline. The receptor was isolated from a person between 25 and 80 years old with non-small cell lung cancer. The chain is built from TRBV7-9 and TRBJ1-1, with no clear D. The CDR3 protein is CASSLVDVNTEAFF. In DNA form, the CDR3 reads TGTGCCAGCAGCTTAGTAGACGTGAACACTGAAGCTTTCTTT.